This T cell receptor beta chain was recovered during a study of T cell changes during pregnancy in multiple sclerosis. CDR3 length: 18 residues. Trimming at V came to 2 bases and at J to 5 bases, leaving 11 bases not matched to a gene. Germline V gives CDR1 MGHRA, CDR2 YSYEKL. Sequencing used immunoSEQ multiplex PCR; TCRdb keeps in-frame clones, though not all of them. The table has some 130,000 clones, about 96% seen once. The V call is TRBV4-1, the J call TRBJ2-3; 12 bases align to TRBD1. The source was peripheral blood, collected after pregnancy. This TCR derives from a female donor with multiple sclerosis, enrolled in a pregnancy study. CDR3 coding DNA: TGCGCCAGCAGCCAATTCCATCGGGACAGGGGGCCACAAGATACGCAGTATTTT. Amino acid sequence: CASSQFHRDRGPQDTQYF.